This T cell receptor beta chain was sequenced during a study of shared clonotypes between healthy human individuals (dated by TCRdb to about 2020). Background on the whole study: A few men and two women, aged 18 to 49 years, made up the cohort. To increase sequencing depth and limit assay-specific biases, different laboratories used diverse techniques to prepare libraries and sequence TCR repertoires. Per donor, three plates each were used for CD4 naive and CD4 memory, two for CD8 naive, and one for CD8 memory. To estimate repertoire size and how much clonotypes are shared between individuals, the study performed deep sequencing of blood TCR repertoires from roughly five healthy adults. Leukapheresis yielded between about 0.9 and 8.9 billion PBMCs per donor. The study at large found these results: Rarefaction of sorted-subset datasets indicated incomplete sequencing despite the large sequencing depth. Pairwise subsampling led to the expectation that sequencing depth would affect the degree of clonotype sharing among donors. When a handful of donors were compared, the shared fraction of clonotypes was 5% to 6.5% for naive CD4, about 4% for naive CD8, roughly 2.3% for memory CD4, and 0.4% for memory CD8. Higher generation probabilities were observed for clonotypes shared by all four sorted-subset donors than for non-shared clonotypes. Naive subsets generally had larger estimated clonotype richness than memory subsets did. Because the study included a small number of donors, the genetic and exposure-history diversity represented was limited. Sampling was limited to blood, and TCR repertoires in tissue likely differ from TCR repertoires in blood.

TCR CDR3 regions were amplified from genomic DNA by multiplex PCR using the deep immunoSEQ assay. Genomic DNA extracted from each cell subset was distributed evenly over all wells of several immunoSEQ 96-well plates, and each plate served as one replicate. For sorted subsets, about 210 ng of genomic DNA, equivalent to 30,000 or so T cell genomes, went into each replicate PCR. Purified libraries were measured with a Qubit 3.0 fluorometer, size-checked on a Bioanalyzer 2100, and measured again with the KAPA Library Quantification kit. Every immunoSEQ 96-well plate was sequenced on a dedicated single-read 150-cycle Illumina NextSeq 550 flow cell. Regarding the original processing steps: Because the immunoSEQ output included only junctional sequences and no quality scores, the filtering could not be the same as the filtering used for full-length reads. Sequences were annotated with PyIR, a Python wrapper for IgBLAST v1.9, and V/J genes and CDR3 were assigned using IMGT germline references. Any read was removed if the V/J assignment was weak (E-value above 1e-6), the CDR3 was missing, or the read contained stop codons, out-of-frame junctions, or ambiguous translated residues. V3J clonotypes were defined by identical inferred V gene, J gene, and CDR3 amino acid sequence. To compute the percentage overlap between repertoires, the number of shared unique clonotypes was divided by the size of the smaller repertoire. Repertoire richness was assessed with RTK rarefaction, the Chao1 estimator, and Recon v2.1 estimates of unobserved clonotypes. Generation probabilities were computed with OLGA for all TCRbeta clonotypes obtained by the gDNA method from a few donors. TCRdb mirrors the immuneACCESS table, restricted to in-frame sequences. Some clones are absent from its copies; in checked studies, under half trace to an unresolved V gene, and the reason for the others is unknown. That table furnishes V, J and clone size, whereas the DNA furnished D and trimming. Across this sample there are 1,400,000 or so clones, with approximately 98.5% seen only once. About 0.34% of the sample comes from the top ten.

Donors were healthy HIV-negative adults with no recently reported acute infections or vaccinations. All donors were Caucasian adults living in Nashville, Tennessee, USA. CD4+ T cells were enriched by magnetic negative selection; naive cells were then positively selected on CD45RA, and the negative fraction formed the memory subset. After blood collection by leukapheresis, PBMCs were isolated using Ficoll-Histopaque density gradient centrifugation and then cryopreserved in the vapor phase of liquid nitrogen. Analytical flow cytometry was used to check the purity and quantity of every magnetically sorted T cell population. Each sorted fraction had its genomic DNA isolated and then quantified by UV absorbance on a Nanodrop 2000c. To note about this clone: Its target antigen remains unknown. Base qualities are not provided; no much larger clone lies one nucleotide away.

Sequencing used naive CD4+ T cells sorted from blood. The cell subset or site label corresponds to: CD45RA+ positively selected. The receptor was isolated from a man in his thirties or forties in good health.

This receptor has the CDR3 CASIQGVSYNEQFF. The nucleotide sequence is given as TGTGCCAGCATCCAGGGCGTTTCCTACAATGAGCAGTTCTTC. Recombination linked TRBV2 to TRBJ2-1; D gene: possibly TRBD1, on 5 matching bases. Trimming at the junction amounts to 7 bases on V and 1 base on J, and the germline ends lie 11 bases apart. Counted from cysteine to phenylalanine, this CDR3 has 14 amino acids. Only the CDR3 DNA is retained, 42 bases long and in frame from the first base. CDR1 SNHLY and CDR2 FYNNEI were looked up in the germline V gene.